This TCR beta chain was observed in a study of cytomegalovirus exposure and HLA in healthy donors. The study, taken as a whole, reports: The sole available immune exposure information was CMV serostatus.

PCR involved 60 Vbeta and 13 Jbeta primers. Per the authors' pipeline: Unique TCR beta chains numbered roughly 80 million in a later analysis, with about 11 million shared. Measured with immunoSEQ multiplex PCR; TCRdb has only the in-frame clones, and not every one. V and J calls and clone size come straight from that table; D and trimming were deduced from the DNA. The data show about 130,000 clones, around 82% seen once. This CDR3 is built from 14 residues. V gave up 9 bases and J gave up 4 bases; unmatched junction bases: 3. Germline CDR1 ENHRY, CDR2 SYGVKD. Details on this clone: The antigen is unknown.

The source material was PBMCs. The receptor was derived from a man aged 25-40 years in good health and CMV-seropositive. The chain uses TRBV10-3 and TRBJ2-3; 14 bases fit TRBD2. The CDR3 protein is CAIGTSGSADTQYF. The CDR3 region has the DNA TGTGCCATAGGGACTAGCGGGAGCGCAGATACGCAGTATTTT.